This T cell receptor beta chain stems from a study of control samples from healthy donors and cancer patients. Using immunoSEQ multiplex PCR, the repertoire was profiled, and TCRdb retains in-frame clones only, with some absent. The table shows approximately 170,000 clones, with around 95% occurring only once. Germline CDR1 MNHEY, CDR2 SVGAGI. This CDR3 contains 14 residues. Trimming stripped 2 bases from V and 4 bases from J, with 11 bases between. The material sequenced was blood. The chain couples TRBV6-5 to TRBJ1-2; D gene ambiguous. This clonotype was sampled from a woman in her sixties or seventies in good health. CDR3 protein: CASSYGLAGYGYTF. As DNA, the CDR3 is TGTGCCAGCAGTTACGGTCTTGCGGGCTATGGCTACACCTTC.